This passage covers 18 T cell receptor beta chains from one sample sequenced in a study of cytomegalovirus exposure and HLA in healthy donors. Amplification used 60 Vbeta primers and 13 Jbeta primers. Libraries were prepared by immunoSEQ multiplex PCR; TCRdb keeps only in-frame clonotypes and omits some of them. The data hold 100,000 or so clones, with around 80% observed a single time. The sample taken for sequencing was PBMCs. The receptors shown here come from a woman between 40 and 50 years old in good health and CMV-seronegative.

The CDR3, as DNA: TGTGCCAGCAGCGTAGGGATCGGGGGCACTGAAGCTTTCTTT. Its protein is CASSVGIGGTEAFF. The chain combines TRBV9 with TRBJ1-1, with D perhaps TRBD1 (5 bases). This CDR3 is built from 14 residues. V shed 0 bases and J shed 4 bases, with 10 bases lying between them. In germline, CDR1 is SGDLS, CDR2 YYNGEE.

This clone has just one count. This sequence joins TRBV4-2 and TRBJ1-4, with D possibly being TRBD1 (6 bases). CDR1 LGHNA and CDR2 YNFKEQ come from the germline V gene. Trimming took off 4 bases at V and 7 bases at J, with 16 bases between the two ends. CDR3 size: 15 residues. As DNA, the CDR3 is TGTGCCAGCAGCCTCGCCCGGGGGGCCGGTGAAAAACTGTTTTTT. It encodes CASSLARGAGEKLFF.

The chain joins TRBV11-2 to TRBJ1-3; no clear D. The CDR3 covers 14 residues. V was pared by 2 bases and J by 2 bases, with 7 bases between. The germline gives CDR1 SGHAT, CDR2 FQNNGV. The CDR3 here is CASSLTPAGNTIYF. CDR3 sequence (DNA): TGTGCCAGCAGCTTAACGCCGGCTGGAAACACCATATATTTT.

V and J are TRBV6-1 and TRBJ1-1; 11 nucleotides align to TRBD1. J lost 10 bases, V lost 6 bases, and 10 bases had no gene match. The CDR3 consists of 14 residues. Germline loops: CDR1 MNHNS, CDR2 SASEGT. The CDR3 DNA follows: TGTGCCAGCAGCCCGGGACAGGGGGGACCGGGAGCTTTCTTT. This codes for CASSPGQGGPGAFF.

This clone was detected only once. V is TRBV30 and J is TRBJ2-2; tentatively, D is TRBD1 (6 bases). The germline CDR1 and CDR2 sequences are GTSNPN and SVGIG (reference sequence). Trimming shortened V by 2 bases and J by 4 bases, and 14 bases separated the two germline ends. The CDR3 spans 15 residues. The DNA of the CDR3 is TGTGCCTGGAGTTATTGGACAGCAGTCACCGGGGAGCTGTTTTTT. Encoded protein: CAWSYWTAVTGELFF.

The table lists this clone with a few counts. The chain employs TRBV5-1 and TRBJ2-5; no clear D gene. Germline V CDR1 and CDR2: SGHRS, YFSETQ. The CDR3 has 15 amino acids. V was pared by 1 base and J by 4 bases, with 14 bases between. CDR3 loop: CASSLTRISGETQYF. DNA of the CDR3: TGCGCCAGCAGCTTGACTCGAATCTCAGGAGAGACCCAGTACTTC.

This chain connects TRBV6-5 to TRBJ1-1; TRBD1 agrees at 8 bases. The CDR3 totals 16 residues. V dropped 0 bases and J dropped 7; count of bases not matched to a gene: 10. CDR1 is MNHEY and CDR2 is SVGAGI in the germline V gene. This CDR3 reads CASSYSKYRGKREAFF. CDR3 sequence (DNA): TGTGCCAGCAGTTACTCGAAGTACAGGGGGAAACGTGAAGCTTTCTTT.

The chain links TRBV19 to TRBJ1-3, with D possibly being TRBD1 (6 bases). Deletions cut 5 bases from V and 2 bases from J, with 13 bases between. The germline gives CDR1 LNHDA, CDR2 SQIVND (reference sequence). The CDR3 contains 15 residues. CDR3 loop: CASSRKDSPGNTIYF. CDR3 nucleotide sequence: TGTGCCAGTAGTCGTAAGGACAGCCCTGGAAACACCATATATTTT. The whole variable domain, filled in from reference TRBV19 and TRBJ1-3, reads DGGITQSPKYLFRKEGQNVTLSCEQNLNHDAMYWYRQDPGQGLRLIYYSQIVNDFQKGDIAEGYSVSREKKESFPLTVTSAQKNPTAFYLCASSRKDSPGNTIYFGEGSWLTVV.

V is TRBV6-5 and J is TRBJ1-1; D is unresolved. CDR1 is MNHEY and CDR2 is SVGAGI in the germline V gene. The CDR3 consists of 11 residues. Trimming stripped 2 bases from V and 7 bases from J, with 5 bases between. CDR3 sequence (DNA): TGTGCCAGCAGTTACGCGGATGAAGCTTTCTTT. It is translated as CASSYADEAFF.

The gene calls are TRBV19 and TRBJ2-2; D perhaps matches TRBD1 (6 bases). V was shortened by 5 bases and J by 6 bases, with 22 bases between the two germline ends. From germline, CDR1 is LNHDA and CDR2 SQIVND (reference sequence). This CDR3 has 17 residues. The CDR3 protein is CASSHSHFSTGPGELFF. As DNA, the CDR3 is TGTGCCAGTAGTCACTCCCATTTCTCAACAGGGCCCGGGGAGCTGTTTTTT.

The V call is TRBV7-6, the J call TRBJ2-5; TRBD1 aligns across 7 bases. The J segment lost 5 bases and the V segment lost 2 bases, leaving 11 bases of the junction unmatched. Looked up from germline, CDR1 is SGHVS and CDR2 is FNYEAQ. The CDR3 is made up of 16 amino acids. The CDR3 region is CASSLPGYRGLETQYF. The DNA for the CDR3 is TGTGCCAGCAGCTTACCTGGTTATAGGGGGCTGGAGACCCAGTACTTC.

The chain carries TRBV7-9 and TRBJ2-1, with TRBD1 matching over 7 bases. Per germline, CDR1 SEHNR and CDR2 FQNEAQ (reference sequence). The CDR3 sequence is 11 residues long. V shed 7 bases, J shed 15 bases, and the junction held 9 bases outside the gene matches. The CDR3 DNA follows: TGTGCCAGCACCTCCGACAGGGTTGGGTTCTTC. This translates into CASTSDRVGFF.

The genes are TRBV7-6 and TRBJ2-2; a possible D gene is TRBD2 (7 bases). CDR3 length: 16 amino acids. From germline, CDR1 is SGHVS and CDR2 FNYEAQ. Trimming took 5 bases from V and 6 from J, leaving 19 bases between them. The CDR3 loop is CASSPEGGEEAGELFF. The CDR3 DNA is TGTGCCAGCAGCCCCGAGGGGGGGGAGGAGGCCGGGGAGCTGTTTTTT.

In this sample, this clone turned up once. The chain is built from TRBV4-3 and TRBJ2-1, with D possibly matching TRBD2 (6 bases). There are 16 residues in the CDR3. V lost 4 bases to trimming and J lost 6 bases, with 19 bases between them. The germline gives CDR1 LGHNA, CDR2 YSLEER. CDR3 residues: CASSLNYRGGGNEQFF. In nucleotides, the CDR3 is TGCGCCAGCAGCCTGAACTACCGGGGAGGAGGCAATGAGCAGTTCTTC.

V usage is TRBV18 and J usage is TRBJ2-5; D remains ambiguous. The CDR3 has 15 residues. V lost 2 bases and J lost 2, with 12 bases in between. CDR1 and CDR2 from the germline V gene are KGHSH and LQKENI. The CDR3 loop reads CASSPFSVAQETQYF. The DNA of the CDR3 is TGTGCCAGCTCACCATTTTCCGTGGCTCAAGAGACCCAGTACTTC.

A single count supports this clone. The chain is built from TRBV6-1 and TRBJ1-5; 7 bases line up with TRBD1. Germline V gene lookup returns CDR1 MNHNS and CDR2 SASEGT. Unmatched junction bases numbered 8, after V lost 6 bases and J lost 3 bases. The CDR3 sequence is 15 residues long. CDR3 protein: CASSNRDSYNQPQHF. The DNA of the CDR3 is TGTGCCAGCAGCAACCGGGACAGCTACAATCAGCCCCAGCATTTT.

This chain uses TRBV6-5 with TRBJ2-1; 9 bases are a match to TRBD2. The CDR3 consists of 14 residues. The V and J ends lost 6 bases and 2 bases, in that order; junction bases with no gene match: 2. Germline lookup yields CDR1 MNHEY and CDR2 SVGAGI. DNA for the CDR3: TGTGCCAGCAGGAGCGGGAGGACCTACAATGAGCAGTTCTTC. Translated: CASRSGRTYNEQFF.

The rearrangement links TRBV7-2 to TRBJ2-5, with 10 positions matching TRBD2. There are 14 residues in the CDR3. Germline V gene sequence: CDR1 SGHTA, CDR2 FQGNSA. The ends lost 3 bases at V and 5 bases at J; junction bases unmatched: 3. The CDR3 region has the DNA TGTGCCAGCAGCTTCAGCGGGAGGGGGGAGACCCAGTACTTC. This codes for CASSFSGRGETQYF. Full variable domain (rest looked up from reference TRBV7-2 and TRBJ2-5): GAGVSQSPSNKVTEKGKDVELRCDPISGHTALYWYRQSLGQGLEFLIYFQGNSAPDKSGLPSDRFSAERTGGSVSTLTIQRTQQEDSAVYLCASSFSGRGETQYFGPGTRLLVL.